One sample yielded the 16 T cell receptor beta chains listed below, sequenced in a study of sequential checkpoint blockade in melanoma. Documented treatment: randomized to nivolumab then ipilimumab (arm A) or the reverse (arm B). Clones were read by immunoSEQ multiplex PCR, and TCRdb kept only the in-frame ones, dropping some. The sample records approximately 2,400 clones, over 15% being singletons. The sequencing here drew on tumor tissue (inferred from file names), taken from a patient given nivolumab and ipilimumab in sequence. The origin of the receptors is a human donor with melanoma.

The rearrangement links TRBV6-8 to TRBJ2-3, with D unresolved. Trimming removed 8 bases from V and 5 bases from J, with 11 bases in between. The germline CDR1 and CDR2 sequences are MNHGY and SAAAGT. The CDR3 length is 12 residues. CDR3 in DNA: TGTGCCAGCGCACGTGCTGAAGATACGCAGTATTTT. It codes for CASARAEDTQYF.

This clone appeared many times. The chain uses TRBV11-3 and TRBJ2-5; maybe TRBD1 (5 bases). This CDR3 has 15 residues. Per germline, CDR1 SGHNT and CDR2 YENEEA. Trimming removed 5 bases from V and 4 bases from J, with 17 bases in between. The CDR3 nucleotides are TGTGCCAGCAGCCCGCAGGCAGGGATGGGAGAGACCCAGTACTTC. This codes for CASSPQAGMGETQYF.

This sequence joins TRBV28 and TRBJ1-1; D may be TRBD1 (6 bases). With 6 bases removed from V and 3 bases from J, the gap between germline ends came to 17 bases. This CDR3 contains 15 residues. CDR1 is MDHEN and CDR2 is SYDVKM in the germline V gene. In DNA form, the CDR3 reads TGTGCCAGCAGCCTACTTGGGGGCCGGGACACTGAAGCTTTCTTT. Its protein is CASSLLGGRDTEAFF.

This clone is judged medium-sized. The chain is built from TRBV9 and TRBJ1-1, with no clear D. This CDR3 has 16 amino acids. Per the germline V gene, CDR1 is SGDLS and CDR2 is YYNGEE. V was pared by 0 bases and J by 0 bases, with 12 bases between. CDR3 loop: CASSVVPDTMNTEAFF. CDR3 bases: TGTGCCAGCAGCGTAGTTCCCGACACCATGAACACTGAAGCTTTCTTT. Together with reference TRBV9 and TRBJ1-1, the CDR3 gives the full variable domain: DSGVTQTPKHLITATGQRVTLRCSPRSGDLSVYWYQQSLDQGLQFLIQYYNGEERAKGNILERFSAQQFPDLHSELNLSSLELGDSALYFCASSVVPDTMNTEAFFGQGTRLTVV.

This clone has a handful of counts. This chain connects TRBV30 to TRBJ2-7, with 11 nucleotides matching TRBD1. The CDR3 loop spans 13 amino acids. Trimming took 8 bases from V and 3 from J; bases not matched to a gene: 6. Per the germline V gene, CDR1 is GTSNPN and CDR2 is SVGIG (reference sequence). Here the CDR3 DNA reads TGTGCCCAGGCGGGGACAGGGGGCTACGAGCAGTACTTC. It specifies CAQAGTGGYEQYF.

The chain couples TRBV19 to TRBJ1-2; TRBD1 agrees at 9 bases. Germline CDR1 is LNHDA and CDR2 is SQIVND (reference sequence). V dropped 2 bases and J dropped 5; count of bases not matched to a gene: 6. CDR3 length: 15 amino acids. In DNA, the CDR3 is TGTGCCAGTAGTATACAAACAGGGGGCCGATATGGCTACACCTTC. Translating gives CASSIQTGGRYGYTF.

The chain carries TRBV30 and TRBJ2-7; tentative D call: TRBD1 (5 bases). The germline V and J ends were trimmed by 0 bases and 9 bases, with 9 bases remaining between them. This CDR3 is 11 amino acids long. Germline-derived CDR1 and CDR2 are GTSNPN and SVGIG (reference sequence). In DNA form, the CDR3 reads TGTGCCTGGAGTGTTTTAAGGGGGCAGTACTTC. Translated: CAWSVLRGQYF.

The V gene is TRBV12-5, the J gene TRBJ2-7, with TRBD2 matching over 11 bases. J gave up 5 bases and V 3 bases, and 9 bases lay outside the gene matches. The CDR3 runs 16 residues. CDR1 and CDR2 (germline): LGHNT, FRNRAP. CDR3 region: CASGLGTSGSLDEQYF. The CDR3 DNA reads TGTGCTAGTGGTTTAGGTACTAGCGGGAGCCTAGACGAGCAGTACTTC.

J is TRBJ1-2 and V is TRBV6-8; 10 positions agree with TRBD1. Germline trimming cut 5 bases from V and 2 bases from J; bases unmatched to any gene: 5. Germline loops: CDR1 MNHGY, CDR2 SAAAGT. This CDR3 has 15 residues. The CDR3 spells CASSTTGGANYGYTF. The DNA of the CDR3 is TGTGCCAGCAGTACGACAGGGGGCGCAAACTATGGCTACACCTTC.

At least ten counts were recorded for this clone. V and J are TRBV11-3 and TRBJ2-7, with D perhaps given as TRBD1 or TRBD2 (5 bases each). Trimming removed 3 bases at V and 5 bases at J, with 14 bases between. Germline V lookup: CDR1 SGHNT, CDR2 YENEEA. This CDR3 is 14 amino acids long. CDR3 amino acids: CASSFDRGNNEQYF. For the CDR3, the DNA is TGTGCCAGCAGCTTCGACAGAGGGAACAACGAGCAGTACTTC.

The chain employs TRBV30 and TRBJ2-7; no reliable D call. Germline V gene sequence: CDR1 GTSNPN, CDR2 SVGIG (reference sequence). V was cut by 0 bases and J by 5 bases, with 11 bases left in between. This CDR3 region has 13 residues. The CDR3 loop is CAWSVLRVHEQYF. The DNA of the CDR3 is TGTGCCTGGAGTGTGTTACGGGTACACGAGCAGTACTTC.

Sample share makes this clone large (0.1 to 1%). CDR3 sequence: CASRQSGETQYF. CDR3 nucleotides: TGTGCCAGTCGACAGTCTGGAGAGACCCAGTACTTC. V is TRBV19 and J is TRBJ2-5; D may be TRBD1 (5 bases). Germline CDR1 is LNHDA and CDR2 is SQIVND (reference sequence). V lost 8 bases, J lost 4 bases, and 11 bases lay in between. This CDR3 has 12 amino acids.

This clone is termed medium-sized. CDR3 in DNA: TGTGCCAGCAGTTACTCGTTTTCCGCAACCGGCTACGAGCAGTACTTC. This sequence encodes CASSYSFSATGYEQYF. The chain employs TRBV6-8 and TRBJ2-7; no clear D. This CDR3 has 16 residues. In germline, CDR1 is MNHGY, CDR2 SAAAGT. V was clipped by 0 bases and J by 3 bases, with 15 bases between them.

This clone is medium-sized by share. The rearrangement uses TRBV11-3 and TRBJ1-1; 7 bases line up with TRBD1. Trimming took 5 bases from V and 0 from J; bases not matched to a gene: 3. This CDR3 has 14 amino acids. Per the germline V gene, CDR1 is SGHNT and CDR2 is YENEEA. The CDR3 here is CASSRGQLNTEAFF. The CDR3 nucleotides are TGTGCCAGCAGCCGGGGACAGCTGAACACTGAAGCTTTCTTT. Variable domain in full (rest from reference TRBV11-3 and TRBJ1-1): EAGVVQSPRYKIIEKKQPVAFWCNPISGHNTLYWYLQNLGQGPELLIRYENEEAVDDSQLPKDRFSAERLKGVDSTLKIQPAELGDSAVYLCASSRGQLNTEAFFGQGTRLTVV.

This clone is medium-sized in the sample. For the CDR3, the DNA is TGTGCCAGCACCACCGGGGGGACAGGGGTTGAAAAACTGTTTTTT. It is translated as CASTTGGTGVEKLFF. The V call is TRBV11-3, the J call TRBJ1-4; the match to TRBD1 covers 10 bases. Trimming took 7 bases from V and 7 from J; bases not matched to a gene: 9. From germline, CDR1 is SGHNT and CDR2 YENEEA. The CDR3 runs 15 residues.

V usage is TRBV5-1 and J usage is TRBJ2-7, with a tentative D call TRBD2 (6 bases). V shed 4 bases and J shed 2 bases, with 13 bases lying between them. The length of the CDR3 is 14 residues. In germline, CDR1 is SGHRS, CDR2 YFSETQ. The CDR3 spells CASSLGTYTYEQYF. DNA of the CDR3: TGCGCCAGCAGCCTAGGGACTTACACCTACGAGCAGTACTTC.